These T cell receptor beta chains were read from a single sample in a study of T-cell reconstitution after alpha-beta-depleted transplantation in children. TCRdb reprocessed the PCR reads via MiXCR and lists one record per CDR3 protein. The sample lists around 600,000 distinct CDR3 sequences, roughly 24% seen once, with 13% to 15% in the top ten. The specimen was PBMCs, mostly from graft donor cells, collected 360 days after TCRalphabeta/CD19-depleted stem cell transplant. The receptors originated from a boy under three years old who had a stem cell transplant for acute myeloid leukemia, so the T cells may come from the graft donor. Both conserved end residues are part of each CDR3. The D gene is left open where the match is weak. Clone size, where shown, is once, few, many, or a class for clones that have expanded.

d_gene	abundance	v_gene	j_gene	CDR3aa	CDR3nt
TRBD1	many	TRBV15	TRBJ2-7	CATSRDQGAGEQYF	TGTGCCACCAGCAGAGATCAGGGGGCGGGGGAGCAGTACTTC
TRBD1	few	TRBV20-1	TRBJ1-2	CSARGQGFQGYTF	TGCAGTGCTAGAGGACAGGGGTTCCAGGGCTACACCTTC
-	few	TRBV11-2	TRBJ1-2	CASFGQHYGYTF	TGTGCCTCTTTTGGACAGCACTATGGCTACACCTTC
-	-	TRBV12-3/TRBV12-4	TRBJ2-7	CASSLASGRSYEQYF	TGTGCCAGCAGTTTAGCGTCGGGCCGCTCCTACGAGCAGTACTTC
-	-	TRBV5-1	TRBJ2-5	CASSPWAGREETQYF	TGCGCCAGCAGCCCGTGGGCGGGACGGGAAGAGACCCAGTACTTC
-	-	TRBV7-2	TRBJ1-1	CASSLARGAMNTEAFF	TGTGCCAGCAGCTTAGCACGGGGGGCGATGAACACTGAAGCTTTCTTT
TRBD1	-	TRBV15	TRBJ1-2	CATSGRHRGRVHGYTF	TGTGCCACCAGCGGACGCCACAGGGGGCGCGTGCATGGCTACACCTTC
-	once	TRBV24-1	TRBJ1-3	CATGESTGNTIYF	TGTGCCACCGGTGAATCGACGGGAAACACCATATATTTT
-	-	TRBV5-1	TRBJ2-1	CASSLGPIGEDNEQFF	TGCGCCAGCAGCTTGGGCCCCATTGGAGAGGACAATGAGCAGTTCTTC
-	many	TRBV7-2	TRBJ2-1	CASSDRGAYNEQFF	TGTGCCAGCAGCGACCGGGGGGCGTACAATGAGCAGTTCTTC
TRBD1	few	TRBV29-1	TRBJ1-4	CSVTTGATNEKLFF	TGCAGCGTCACTACAGGGGCCACTAATGAAAAACTGTTTTTT
-	many	TRBV12-3/TRBV12-4	TRBJ2-7	CASSLGPLSYEQYF	TGTGCCAGCAGTTTAGGACCTCTCTCCTACGAGCAGTACTTC
-	-	TRBV7-2	TRBJ2-7	CASTPGAGEQYF	TGTGCCAGCACCCCAGGGGCTGGGGAGCAGTACTTC
TRBD1	many	TRBV7-2	TRBJ1-2	CASSRKPGGPSYGYTF	TGTGCCAGCAGCCGTAAACCAGGGGGGCCATCCTATGGCTACACCTTC
-	-	TRBV7-9	TRBJ2-2	CASSLPIYTGELFF	TGTGCCAGCAGCCTACCTATATACACCGGGGAGCTGTTTTTT
-	few	TRBV20-1	TRBJ2-2	CSAEPGNTGELFF	TGCAGTGCGGAGCCGGGGAACACCGGGGAGCTGTTTTTT
TRBD1	-	TRBV15	TRBJ1-2	CAISGGSDGYTF	TGTGCCATCTCAGGGGGCTCGGATGGCTACACCTTC
-	-	TRBV12-3/TRBV12-4	TRBJ2-1	CASSFEWPSSYNEQFF	TGTGCCAGCAGTTTTGAGTGGCCAAGCTCCTACAATGAGCAGTTCTTC
TRBD1	-	TRBV7-2	TRBJ2-1	CASSSPGQGASEQFF	TGTGCCAGCAGCTCCCCGGGACAGGGCGCGAGTGAGCAGTTCTTC
-	many	TRBV5-1	TRBJ2-1	CASSLGYEQFF	TGTGCCAGCAGCTTGGGATATGAGCAGTTCTTC
TRBD1	few	TRBV20-1	TRBJ1-1	CSARDRGRRTEAFF	TGCAGTGCTAGAGACAGGGGGCGGAGAACTGAAGCTTTCTTT
-	-	TRBV12-3/TRBV12-4	TRBJ2-7	CASRGTNLWYF	TGTGCCAGCAGGGGGACAAACCTTTGGTACTTC
TRBD1	-	TRBV14	TRBJ1-2	CASSQDVGQGGGYTF	TGTGCCAGCAGCCAAGATGTCGGACAGGGGGGTGGCTACACCTTC
TRBD1	few	TRBV6-2/TRBV6-3	TRBJ2-1	CASSYGQGVNEQFF	TGTGCCAGCAGTTACGGACAGGGAGTCAATGAGCAGTTCTTC
-	-	TRBV28	TRBJ2-5	CASRLKGGTQYF	TGTGCCAGCAGGCTCAAAGGGGGGACCCAGTACTTC
TRBD2	many	TRBV12-3/TRBV12-4	TRBJ2-1	CASSSSGGTHFSYNEQFF	TGTGCCAGCAGTTCTAGCGGGGGTACCCACTTCTCCTACAATGAGCAGTTCTTC
-	few	TRBV20-1	TRBJ2-3	CSARPRSSTDTQYF	TGCAGTGCTCGTCCCCGTTCTAGCACAGATACGCAGTATTTT
TRBD2	many	TRBV20-1	TRBJ2-3	CSASNPGGRMADTQYF	TGCAGTGCTAGTAATCCGGGGGGGCGCATGGCAGATACGCAGTATTTT
-	-	TRBV3-1	TRBJ1-5	CASSQGSREPGQPQHF	TGTGCCAGCAGCCAAGGAAGCCGGGAGCCGGGGCAGCCCCAGCATTTT
-	many	TRBV18	TRBJ1-1	CASSPLEGNTEAFF	TGTGCCAGCTCACCTTTGGAGGGGAACACTGAAGCTTTCTTT
-	many	TRBV20-1	TRBJ2-7	CSARDLQGDYEQYF	TGCAGTGCTAGAGACTTACAGGGTGACTACGAGCAGTACTTC
-	many	TRBV12-3/TRBV12-4	TRBJ2-3	CASSLGQGPTDTQYF	TGTGCCAGCAGTTTGGGGCAGGGGCCCACAGATACGCAGTATTTT
TRBD2	few	TRBV20-1	TRBJ2-3	CSAFTSGGPSADTQYF	TGCAGTGCTTTTACTAGCGGGGGCCCGAGCGCCGATACGCAGTATTTT
-	-	TRBV20-1	TRBJ1-5	CSARLGGGNQPQHF	TGCAGTGCTAGGCTGGGAGGGGGCAATCAGCCCCAGCATTTT
TRBD1	-	TRBV29-1	TRBJ1-1	CSVEDLGGQGYTEAFF	TGCAGCGTTGAAGATCTAGGGGGACAGGGTTACACTGAAGCTTTCTTT
TRBD1	many	TRBV6-2/TRBV6-3	TRBJ1-6	CASTTRNQGAGSPLHF	TGTGCCAGCACCACTCGAAACCAGGGGGCAGGTTCACCCCTCCACTTT
-	many	TRBV20-1	TRBJ2-7	CSARDVENLSEQYF	TGCAGTGCTAGAGACGTAGAAAACCTAAGCGAGCAGTACTTC
TRBD2	many	TRBV20-1	TRBJ2-5	CSARPTWTSGGGTQYF	TGCAGTGCTAGACCCACGTGGACTAGCGGGGGAGGGACCCAGTACTTC
-	many	TRBV5-1	TRBJ1-2	CASSKEGWGYTF	TGCGCCAGCAGCAAGGAAGGCTGGGGCTACACCTTC
-	few	TRBV3-1	TRBJ2-5	CASSQVRRQNQETQYF	TGTGCCAGCAGCCAAGTAAGGAGGCAGAACCAAGAGACCCAGTACTTC
-	-	TRBV20-1	TRBJ2-7	CSAHDKGDYEQYF	TGCAGTGCTCACGACAAGGGGGACTACGAGCAGTACTTC
-	many	TRBV20-1	TRBJ2-1	CSARRRTGGGGIEQFF	TGCAGTGCCAGGAGACGGACAGGCGGCGGGGGGATTGAGCAGTTCTTC
TRBD1	many	TRBV9	TRBJ2-3	CASSGGPQGARPTDTQYF	TGTGCCAGCAGCGGGGGTCCCCAGGGGGCGCGCCCCACAGATACGCAGTATTTT
-	few	TRBV24-1	TRBJ2-1	CATSDLWRNEQFF	TGTGCCACCAGTGATTTATGGCGCAATGAGCAGTTCTTC
TRBD1	few	TRBV20-1	TRBJ2-5	CSARTQQGTETQYF	TGCAGTGCTAGAACTCAACAGGGGACGGAGACCCAGTACTTC
-	many	TRBV29-1	TRBJ1-1	CSVEEVGAEAFF	TGCAGCGTTGAAGAGGTAGGGGCTGAAGCTTTCTTT
-	few	TRBV12-3/TRBV12-4	TRBJ1-1	CASGAHGANTEAFF	TGTGCCAGCGGTGCTCACGGGGCGAACACTGAAGCTTTCTTT
TRBD2	many	TRBV10-3	TRBJ2-1	CAISKSGGSSYNEQFF	TGTGCCATCAGTAAGAGCGGGGGGAGCTCCTACAATGAGCAGTTCTTC
-	-	TRBV11-2	TRBJ1-2	CASSFYFVYGYTF	TGTGCCAGCAGCTTCTACTTCGTCTATGGCTACACCTTC
-	many	TRBV20-1	TRBJ2-3	CSVGFTDTQYF	TGCAGTGTTGGATTCACAGATACGCAGTATTTT
-	-	TRBV7-2	TRBJ2-3	CASSPQPFTDTQYF	TGTGCCAGCAGCCCCCAACCCTTCACAGATACGCAGTATTTT
-	-	TRBV29-1	TRBJ2-7	CSGPGMTSGEQYF	TGCAGCGGCCCGGGAATGACTTCCGGGGAGCAGTACTTC
-	few	TRBV15	TRBJ2-4	CATSSYRVKLGDIQYF	TGTGCCACCAGCAGCTACAGGGTAAAGCTGGGAGACATTCAGTACTTC
-	few	TRBV12-3/TRBV12-4	TRBJ1-5	CASSLSENQPQHF	TGTGCCAGCAGTTTATCGGAGAATCAGCCCCAGCATTTT
-	-	TRBV12-3/TRBV12-4	TRBJ2-5	CASSLLRDGASQETQYF	TGTGCCAGCAGTTTGCTACGCGATGGGGCATCCCAAGAGACCCAGTACTTC
-	many	TRBV20-1	TRBJ2-1	CSVRRGTFGKDEQFF	TGCAGTGTCCGCCGTGGGACCTTCGGAAAGGATGAGCAGTTCTTC
-	many	TRBV30	TRBJ2-1	CAWRRSGAYNEQFF	TGTGCCTGGAGGAGGTCAGGGGCCTACAATGAGCAGTTCTTC